This T cell receptor (beta chain) is drawn from a study of shared clonotypes between healthy human individuals (dated by TCRdb to the early 2020s). As for the study more broadly: A couple of women and three men aged 18 to 49 years were included in the cohort. Blood TCR repertoires of roughly 5 healthy adults were deeply sequenced to estimate repertoire size and the extent of clonotype sharing between individuals. Leukapheresis yielded between about 0.94 and 8.9 billion PBMCs per donor. For each donor, CD4 naive and CD4 memory were each given three plates, CD8 naive was given two plates, and CD8 memory was given one plate. To increase sequencing depth and limit assay-specific biases, TCR repertoire library preparation and sequencing were carried out by different laboratories using diverse techniques. Beyond this particular receptor, the publication reports: Based on pairwise subsampling, the degree of clonotype sharing among donors was expected to be affected by sequencing depth. Naive subsets generally had larger estimated clonotype richness than memory subsets did. Rarefaction of sorted-subset datasets indicated incomplete sequencing despite the large sequencing depth. The genetic and exposure-history diversity represented was limited by the small number of donors. Only blood was sampled, and tissue TCR repertoires likely differ from those in blood. Roughly 5% of naive CD4, 3.5% of naive CD8, 2.3% of memory CD4, and around 0.4% of memory CD8 clonotypes were shared across several donors. Clonotypes shared by all four sorted-subset donors showed higher generation probabilities than non-shared clonotypes.

TCR CDR3 regions were amplified from genomic DNA by multiplex PCR using the deep immunoSEQ assay. Extracted genomic DNA from each cell subset was distributed evenly across all wells of several immunoSEQ 96-well plates, and each plate was treated as a replicate. For sorted subsets, 200 to 250 ng genomic DNA, equal to tens of thousands of T cell genomes, was loaded into each replicate PCR. The purified libraries were quantified using a Qubit 3.0 fluorometer, sized with a Bioanalyzer 2100, and then quantified again using the KAPA Library Quantification kit. Every immunoSEQ 96-well plate was sequenced on a dedicated single-read 150-cycle Illumina NextSeq 550 flow cell. In the paper's pipeline: Because the immunoSEQ output held only junctional sequences and lacked quality scores, the filtering could not match the filtering applied to full-length reads. Sequences were annotated with PyIR, a Python wrapper for IgBLAST v1.9, using IMGT germline references to assign V/J genes and CDR3. Reads were removed for weak V/J assignments (E-value above 1e-6), missing CDR3, stop codons, out-of-frame junctions, or ambiguous translated residues. V3J clonotypes were defined as sequences sharing an identical inferred V gene, J gene, and CDR3 amino acid sequence. To compute the percentage overlap between repertoires, the number of shared unique clonotypes was divided by the size of the smaller repertoire. Richness of each repertoire was evaluated using RTK rarefaction, the Chao1 estimator, and Recon v2.1 estimates of unobserved clonotypes. OLGA was used to compute generation probabilities for all TCRbeta clonotypes that the gDNA method yielded from a handful of donors. TCRdb stores this immuneACCESS table with in-frame sequences only. Part of the clones is absent; in the studies checked, under half of the shortfall reflects unresolved V genes, and no reason is known for the rest. The V and J calls and clone size are taken from that table; D and trimming were inferred from the DNA. Recorded for this sample are 2 million to 2.5 million clones; 90% to 95% of them occurred a single time. The ten largest clones represent 0.13% of the sample.

Note on this clone: Its antigen target is currently unknown. Base qualities are not at hand, and no much larger clone is one base apart.

The donors were healthy, HIV-negative adults who had no recently reported acute infections or vaccinations. Every donor was a Caucasian adult living in Nashville, Tennessee, USA. CD4+ T cells were enriched through magnetic negative selection, after which naive cells were positively selected on CD45RA and the remaining negative fraction served as the memory subset. Blood was obtained by leukapheresis, after which PBMCs were separated by Ficoll-Histopaque density gradient centrifugation and cryopreserved in liquid nitrogen vapor phase. Analytical flow cytometry was used to check the purity and quantity of every magnetically sorted T cell population. Genomic DNA was isolated from each sorted fraction and quantified by UV absorbance on a Nanodrop 2000c. The sample taken for sequencing was naive CD4+ T cells sorted from blood. The cell subset or site label corresponds to: CD45RA+ positively selected. The sequence came from a man between 18 and 35 years old in good health.

The DNA is TGTGCCAGCAGCCAAGCGGCCGGGGACCACTATGGCTACACCTTC. Translated, it gives CASSQAAGDHYGYTF. The rearranged segments are TRBV5-5 and TRBJ1-2; D gene: possibly TRBD1, on 5 matching bases. V loses 4 bases of germline sequence and J loses 3 bases, and the interval between the two ends is 16 bases. The germline V gene (reference sequence) sets CDR1 to SGHKS and CDR2 to YYEKEE. The CDR3 spans 15 residues, from the cysteine through the phenylalanine. The retained sequence is limited to the CDR3, 45 bases, with the frame set at the first base.